This is a list of T cell receptor beta chains from one sample in a study of T cell repertoires in cytomegalovirus infection. Each CDR3 protein gets one entry after TCRdb re-called the reads with MiXCR. The sample lists fewer than 550,000 distinct CDR3 sequences, 15% to 20% occurring once. Material: CD8+ T cells from PBMCs. These receptors all come from a human donor in good health (CMV status not recorded). Some clones in this sample may be carry-over from other donors' samples. Each CDR3 is given with its conserved first and last residue. The order of the fields is D gene, clone size, V gene, J gene, CDR3 protein, CDR3 DNA. A D gene is named only where the DNA matches it firmly. A clone size is listed for some rows: how often the clone was seen (once, few, many), or a class if it is expanded.

-	-	TRBV3-1	TRBJ1-5	CASSPSFGDTQPQHF	TGTGCCAGCAGCCCGAGTTTTGGTGATACTCAGCCCCAGCATTTT
TRBD1	many	TRBV7-9	TRBJ1-5	CASSSPGQDQDLRF	TGTGCCAGCAGCTCCCCGGGACAGGACCAAGACCTACGTTTT
-	-	TRBV12-5	TRBJ2-1	CASGLVGGNEQFF	TGTGCTAGTGGTTTGGTGGGGGGCAATGAGCAGTTCTTC
TRBD1	few	TRBV11-2	TRBJ1-1	CASSSQVSTGSTEAFF	TGTGCCAGCAGCTCGCAAGTCTCGACAGGGAGCACTGAAGCTTTCTTT
-	few	TRBV5-1	TRBJ2-5	CASSLGDIIQETQYF	TGCGCCAGCAGCTTGGGGGACATAATCCAAGAGACCCAGTACTTC
TRBD2	many	TRBV7-3	TRBJ2-1	CASSPYSGGYNEQFF	TGTGCCAGCAGCCCCTATAGCGGGGGCTACAATGAGCAGTTCTTC
-	many	TRBV7-9	TRBJ1-2	CASSLVGSYTF	TGTGCCAGCAGCTTAGTTGGAAGCTACACCTTC
-	many	TRBV5-5	TRBJ2-3	CASSLVDSYTDTQYF	TGTGCCAGCAGCTTGGTTGACTCTTACACAGATACGCAGTATTTT
-	-	TRBV9	TRBJ2-7	CASSVAGSYEQYF	TGTGCCAGCAGCGTGGCAGGAAGCTACGAGCAGTACTTC
-	-	TRBV6-4	TRBJ2-1	CASSDGVTGEGNEQFF	TGTGCCAGCAGTGACGGGGTAACGGGAGAGGGTAATGAGCAGTTCTTC
TRBD2	many	TRBV7-6	TRBJ2-7	CASSLGSSGKGNYEQYF	TGTGCCAGCAGCTTAGGTTCTAGCGGGAAAGGAAACTACGAGCAGTACTTC
-	few	TRBV23-1	TRBJ1-2	CASSQSRPGQNNYGYTF	TGCGCCAGCAGTCAAAGTAGACCGGGGCAGAATAACTATGGCTACACCTTC
-	few	TRBV25-1	TRBJ2-7	CASSEWGTRYEQYF	TGTGCCAGCAGTGAATGGGGGACACGCTACGAGCAGTACTTC
TRBD1	many	TRBV11-2	TRBJ2-7	CASSSPGQGAREQYF	TGTGCCAGCAGCTCCCCGGGACAGGGGGCGAGGGAGCAGTACTTC
-	many	TRBV7-9	TRBJ1-5	CASSPEYNGNQPQHF	TGTGCCAGCAGCCCCGAGTATAATGGCAATCAGCCCCAGCATTTT
TRBD2	many	TRBV7-9	TRBJ2-1	CASSRSGAIPYNEQFF	TGTGCCAGCAGCCGGAGCGGGGCGATCCCCTACAATGAGCAGTTCTTC
TRBD1	many	TRBV12-3/TRBV12-4	TRBJ2-6	CASSETGGTRSGANVLTF	TGTGCCAGCAGTGAAACAGGGGGTACCCGCTCTGGGGCCAACGTCCTGACTTTC
TRBD2	-	TRBV27	TRBJ2-7	CASGHGRPYEQYF	TGTGCCAGCGGCCACGGGAGGCCCTACGAGCAGTACTTC
-	-	TRBV27	TRBJ1-5	CASSLFGGGQPQHF	TGTGCCAGCAGTTTATTTGGGGGAGGACAGCCCCAGCATTTT
-	few	TRBV27	TRBJ2-1	CASSLFLADEQFF	TGTGCCAGCAGTTTATTCCTAGCTGATGAGCAGTTCTTC
TRBD2	-	TRBV24-1	TRBJ2-1	CATSDFSGLGANEQFF	TGTGCCACCAGTGATTTTTCAGGACTAGGAGCCAATGAGCAGTTCTTC
-	-	TRBV29-1	TRBJ1-2	CSAQTDGYTF	TGCAGCGCCCAAACGGATGGCTACACCTTC
-	-	TRBV6-1	TRBJ2-3	CASSGYGGAADTQYF	TGTGCCAGCAGTGGTTATGGCGGGGCCGCAGATACGCAGTATTTT
TRBD2	many	TRBV28	TRBJ2-3	CASNAGLAGGPDTQYF	TGTGCCAGCAACGCAGGACTAGCGGGGGGGCCGGATACGCAGTATTTT
-	-	TRBV28	TRBJ2-6	CASSLLIRQGGSGANVLTF	TGTGCCAGCAGTTTACTTATACGACAGGGAGGTTCTGGGGCCAACGTCCTGACTTTC
-	many	TRBV7-9	TRBJ1-2	CASSLAPGAAPNYGYTF	TGTGCCAGCAGCTTAGCGCCAGGGGCGGCCCCTAACTATGGCTACACCTTC
-	many	TRBV7-6	TRBJ1-3	CASSWRRHSGNTIYF	TGTGCCAGCAGCTGGCGCCGACACTCTGGAAACACCATATATTTT
TRBD1	many	TRBV7-8	TRBJ1-6	CASSLQGAGSPLHF	TGTGCCAGCAGCTTACAGGGGGCCGGTTCACCCCTCCACTTT
-	few	TRBV4-1	TRBJ1-2	CASSQSLTKNYGYTF	TGCGCCAGCAGCCAATCCCTGACAAAGAACTATGGCTACACCTTC
TRBD1	many	TRBV5-8	TRBJ2-4	CASSLAETGQRYF	TGTGCCAGCAGCTTGGCCGAAACGGGACAGCGGTACTTC
-	-	TRBV6-5	TRBJ2-7	CASWRHSYEQYF	TGTGCCTCTTGGCGCCACTCCTACGAGCAGTACTTC
-	-	TRBV5-1	TRBJ1-4	CASSLDSNGATNEKLFF	TGCGCCAGCAGCCTCGACAGTAATGGTGCAACTAATGAAAAACTGTTTTTT
-	few	TRBV7-9	TRBJ2-7	CASSSRGHPSGYEQYF	TGTGCCAGCAGCTCCCGGGGACACCCCTCGGGGTACGAGCAGTACTTC
-	many	TRBV7-9	TRBJ2-5	CASIRGAGPSEKETQYF	TGTGCCAGCATCCGAGGGGCGGGCCCTAGCGAAAAAGAGACCCAGTACTTC
-	few	TRBV5-5	TRBJ2-1	CASNLDRRDEQFF	TGTGCCAGCAACCTGGACCGCCGGGATGAGCAGTTCTTC
TRBD2	many	TRBV27	TRBJ2-3	CASSFNSPASGTQDTQYF	TGTGCCAGCAGTTTTAATTCGCCGGCTAGCGGGACTCAAGATACGCAGTATTTT
-	few	TRBV28	TRBJ2-7	CASSWGQLYEQYF	TGTGCCAGCAGTTGGGGGCAGCTCTACGAGCAGTACTTC
-	few	TRBV14	TRBJ2-5	CASSQKTPSRETQYF	TGTGCCAGCAGCCAAAAGACACCGTCTCGGGAGACCCAGTACTTC
-	-	TRBV9	TRBJ2-1	CASSVVSNEQFF	TGTGCCAGCAGCGTAGTTTCGAATGAGCAGTTCTTC
-	many	TRBV29-1	TRBJ1-1	CSVEGNTEAFF	TGCAGCGTTGAAGGTAACACTGAAGCTTTCTTT
TRBD1	few	TRBV25-1	TRBJ2-1	CASSRRDSSYNEQFF	TGTGCCAGCAGTCGCCGGGACAGCTCCTACAATGAGCAGTTCTTC
TRBD1	many	TRBV7-6	TRBJ2-1	CASSLALGGMHNEQFF	TGTGCCAGCAGCTTAGCGCTAGGGGGCATGCACAATGAGCAGTTCTTC
-	-	TRBV20-1	TRBJ2-1	CSAFASAYNEQFF	TGCAGTGCTTTTGCGTCAGCCTACAATGAGCAGTTCTTC
-	few	TRBV29-1	TRBJ2-3	CSPTIANTDTQYF	TGCAGTCCAACCATAGCGAACACAGATACGCAGTATTTT
-	many	TRBV4-1	TRBJ1-1	CASSQEPGRRNTEAFF	TGCGCCAGCAGCCAAGAGCCGGGACGTCGTAACACTGAAGCTTTCTTT
-	-	TRBV24-1	TRBJ1-1	CATSGPTWEAFF	TGTGCCACCAGTGGACCGACGTGGGAAGCTTTCTTT